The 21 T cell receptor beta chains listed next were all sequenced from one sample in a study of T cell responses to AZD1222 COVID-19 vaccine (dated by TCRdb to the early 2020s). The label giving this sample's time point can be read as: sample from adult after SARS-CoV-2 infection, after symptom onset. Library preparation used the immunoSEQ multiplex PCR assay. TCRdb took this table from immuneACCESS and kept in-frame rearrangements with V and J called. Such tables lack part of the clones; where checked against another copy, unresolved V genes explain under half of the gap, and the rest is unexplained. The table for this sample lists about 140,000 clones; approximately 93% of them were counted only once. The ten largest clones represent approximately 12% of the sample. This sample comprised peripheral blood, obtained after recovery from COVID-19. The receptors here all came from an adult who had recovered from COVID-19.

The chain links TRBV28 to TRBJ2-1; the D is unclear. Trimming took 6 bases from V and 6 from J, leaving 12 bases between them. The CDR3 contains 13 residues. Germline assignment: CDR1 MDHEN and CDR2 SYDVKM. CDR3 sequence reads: CASSLTGPNEQFF. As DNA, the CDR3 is TGTGCCAGCAGCCTCACCGGGCCCAATGAGCAGTTCTTC.

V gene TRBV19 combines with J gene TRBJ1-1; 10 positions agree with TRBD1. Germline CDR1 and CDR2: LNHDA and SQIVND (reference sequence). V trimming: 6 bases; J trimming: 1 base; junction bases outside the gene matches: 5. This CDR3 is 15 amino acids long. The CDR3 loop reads CASRTGQGQNTEAFF. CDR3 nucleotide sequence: TGTGCCAGTAGAACGGGACAGGGGCAGAACACTGAAGCTTTCTTT.

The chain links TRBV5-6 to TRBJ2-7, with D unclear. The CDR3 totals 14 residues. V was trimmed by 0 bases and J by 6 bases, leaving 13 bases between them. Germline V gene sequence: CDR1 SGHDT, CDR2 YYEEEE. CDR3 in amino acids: CASSLALDLSEQYF. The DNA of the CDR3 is TGTGCCAGCAGCTTGGCGCTCGATCTGAGCGAGCAGTACTTC.

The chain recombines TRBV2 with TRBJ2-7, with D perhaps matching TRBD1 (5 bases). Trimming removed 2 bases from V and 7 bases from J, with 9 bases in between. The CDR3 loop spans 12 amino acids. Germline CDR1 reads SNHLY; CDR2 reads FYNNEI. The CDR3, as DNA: TGTGCCAGCAGTGAATGGCAGGGAGAGCAGTACTTC. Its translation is CASSEWQGEQYF.

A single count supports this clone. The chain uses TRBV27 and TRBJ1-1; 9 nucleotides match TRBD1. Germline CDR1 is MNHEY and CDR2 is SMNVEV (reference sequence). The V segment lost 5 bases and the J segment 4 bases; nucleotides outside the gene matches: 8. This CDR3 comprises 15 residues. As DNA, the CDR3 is TGTGCCAGCAGTCACGCGGGACAGGGACCCACTGAAGCTTTCTTT. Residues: CASSHAGQGPTEAFF.

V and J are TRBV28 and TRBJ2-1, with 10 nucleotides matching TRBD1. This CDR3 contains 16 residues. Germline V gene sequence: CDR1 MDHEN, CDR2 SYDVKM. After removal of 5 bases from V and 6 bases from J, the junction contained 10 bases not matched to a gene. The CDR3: CASSVTTGGAINEQFF. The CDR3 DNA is TGTGCCAGCAGTGTCACGACAGGGGGCGCGATCAATGAGCAGTTCTTC. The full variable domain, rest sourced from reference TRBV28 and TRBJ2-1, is DVKVTQSSRYLVKRTGEKVFLECVQDMDHENMFWYRQDPGLGLRLIYFSYDVKMKEKGDIPEGYSVSREKKERFSLILESASTNQTSMYLCASSVTTGGAINEQFFGPGTRLTVL.

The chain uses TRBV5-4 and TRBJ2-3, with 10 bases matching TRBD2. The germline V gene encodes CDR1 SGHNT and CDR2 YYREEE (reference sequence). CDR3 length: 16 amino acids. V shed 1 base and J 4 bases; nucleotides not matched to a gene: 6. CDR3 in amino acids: CASSLRGLAESDTQYF. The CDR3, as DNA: TGTGCCAGCAGCTTGCGTGGACTAGCGGAGTCAGATACGCAGTATTTT.

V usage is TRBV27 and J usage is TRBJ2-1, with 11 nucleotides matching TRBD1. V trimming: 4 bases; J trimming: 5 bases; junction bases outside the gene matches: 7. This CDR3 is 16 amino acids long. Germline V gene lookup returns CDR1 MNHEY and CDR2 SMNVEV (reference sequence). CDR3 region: CASSSLDRGLNNEQFF. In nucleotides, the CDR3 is TGTGCCAGCAGTTCCCTGGACAGGGGGCTTAACAATGAGCAGTTCTTC.

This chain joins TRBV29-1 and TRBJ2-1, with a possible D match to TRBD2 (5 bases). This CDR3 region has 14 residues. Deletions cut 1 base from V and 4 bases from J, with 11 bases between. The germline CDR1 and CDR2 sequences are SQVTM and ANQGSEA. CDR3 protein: CSVEGGSDYNEQFF. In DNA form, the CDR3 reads TGCAGCGTTGAAGGGGGTAGCGATTACAATGAGCAGTTCTTC.

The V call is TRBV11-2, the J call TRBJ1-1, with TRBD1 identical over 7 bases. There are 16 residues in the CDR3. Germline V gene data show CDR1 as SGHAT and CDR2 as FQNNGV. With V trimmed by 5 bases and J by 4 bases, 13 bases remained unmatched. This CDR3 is CASSPRRQGGGTEAFF. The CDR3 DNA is TGTGCCAGCAGCCCGAGACGACAGGGCGGGGGCACTGAAGCTTTCTTT.

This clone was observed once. This chain's CDR3 is CASSISSTYEQYF. The CDR3 DNA follows: TGTGCCAGTAGTATTTCCAGCACCTACGAGCAGTACTTC. V gene TRBV19 combines with J gene TRBJ2-7; D gene uncertain. The germline V and J ends were trimmed by 3 bases and 2 bases, with 8 bases remaining between them. CDR3 length equals 13 residues. Germline CDR1 LNHDA, CDR2 SQIVND (reference sequence). Drawing the rest from reference TRBV19 and TRBJ2-7, the complete variable domain is DGGITQSPKYLFRKEGQNVTLSCEQNLNHDAMYWYRQDPGQGLRLIYYSQIVNDFQKGDIAEGYSVSREKKESFPLTVTSAQKNPTAFYLCASSISSTYEQYFGPGTRLTVT.

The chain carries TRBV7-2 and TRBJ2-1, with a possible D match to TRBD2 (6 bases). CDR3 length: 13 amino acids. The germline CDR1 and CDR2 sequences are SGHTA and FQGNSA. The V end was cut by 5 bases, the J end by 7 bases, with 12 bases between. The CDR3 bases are TGTGCCAGCAGCCCGTTCGGAGGGAATGAGCAGTTCTTC. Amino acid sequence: CASSPFGGNEQFF. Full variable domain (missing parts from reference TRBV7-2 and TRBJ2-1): GAGVSQSPSNKVTEKGKDVELRCDPISGHTALYWYRQSLGQGLEFLIYFQGNSAPDKSGLPSDRFSAERTGGSVSTLTIQRTQQEDSAVYLCASSPFGGNEQFFGPGTRLTVL.

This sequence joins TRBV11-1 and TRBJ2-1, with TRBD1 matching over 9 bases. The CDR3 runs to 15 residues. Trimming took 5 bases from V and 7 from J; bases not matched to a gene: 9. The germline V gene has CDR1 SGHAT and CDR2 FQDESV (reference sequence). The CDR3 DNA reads TGTGCCAGCAGCGCCCGGGACAGGGTTGGAAATGAGCAGTTCTTC. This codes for CASSARDRVGNEQFF.

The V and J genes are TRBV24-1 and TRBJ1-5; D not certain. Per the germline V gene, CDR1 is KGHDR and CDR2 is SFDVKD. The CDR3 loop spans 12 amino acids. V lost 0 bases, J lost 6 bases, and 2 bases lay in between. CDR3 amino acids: CATSDLGQPQHF. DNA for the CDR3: TGTGCCACCAGTGATTTGGGTCAGCCCCAGCATTTT.

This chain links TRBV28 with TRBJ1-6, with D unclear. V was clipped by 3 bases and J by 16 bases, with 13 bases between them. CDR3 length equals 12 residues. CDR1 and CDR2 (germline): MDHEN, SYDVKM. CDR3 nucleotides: TGTGCCAGCAGTTTGGTCCAGGATCCTCTCCACTTT. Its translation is CASSLVQDPLHF. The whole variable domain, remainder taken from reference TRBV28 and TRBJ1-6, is DVKVTQSSRYLVKRTGEKVFLECVQDMDHENMFWYRQDPGLGLRLIYFSYDVKMKEKGDIPEGYSVSREKKERFSLILESASTNQTSMYLCASSLVQDPLHFGNGTRLTVT.

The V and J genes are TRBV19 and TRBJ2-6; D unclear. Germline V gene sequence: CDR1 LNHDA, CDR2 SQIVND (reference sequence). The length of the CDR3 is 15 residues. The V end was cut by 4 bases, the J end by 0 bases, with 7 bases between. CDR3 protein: CASSTQSSGANVLTF. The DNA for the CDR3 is TGTGCCAGTAGTACCCAGAGCTCTGGGGCCAACGTCCTGACTTTC.

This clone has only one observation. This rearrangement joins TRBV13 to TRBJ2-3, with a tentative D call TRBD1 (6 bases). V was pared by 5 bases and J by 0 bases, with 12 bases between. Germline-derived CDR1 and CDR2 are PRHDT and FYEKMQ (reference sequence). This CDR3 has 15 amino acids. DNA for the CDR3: TGTGCCAGCAGCCCAGGGGTGACTAGCACAGATACGCAGTATTTT. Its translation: CASSPGVTSTDTQYF. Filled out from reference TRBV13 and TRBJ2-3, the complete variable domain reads AAGVIQSPRHLIKEKRETATLKCYPIPRHDTVYWYQQGPGQDPQFLISFYEKMQSDKGSIPDRFSAQQFSDYHSELNMSSLELGDSALYFCASSPGVTSTDTQYFGPGTRLTVL.

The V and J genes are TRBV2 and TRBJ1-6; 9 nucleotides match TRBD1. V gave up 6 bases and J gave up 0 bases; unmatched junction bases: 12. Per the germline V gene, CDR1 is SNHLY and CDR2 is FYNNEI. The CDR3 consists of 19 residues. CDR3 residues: CASRAPGQGIRSYNSPLHF. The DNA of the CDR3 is TGTGCCAGCAGGGCCCCGGGACAGGGAATACGCTCCTATAATTCACCCCTCCACTTT.

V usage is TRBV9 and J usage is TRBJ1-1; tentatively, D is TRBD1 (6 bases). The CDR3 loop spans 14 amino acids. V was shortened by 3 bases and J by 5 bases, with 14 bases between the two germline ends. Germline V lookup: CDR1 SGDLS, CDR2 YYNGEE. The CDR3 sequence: CASSGPRGRTEAFF. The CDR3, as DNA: TGTGCCAGCAGCGGTCCTCGGGGGCGGACTGAAGCTTTCTTT.

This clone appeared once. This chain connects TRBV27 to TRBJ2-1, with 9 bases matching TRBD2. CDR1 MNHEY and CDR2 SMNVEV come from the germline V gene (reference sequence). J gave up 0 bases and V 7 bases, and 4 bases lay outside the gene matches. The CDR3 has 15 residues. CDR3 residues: CASTPAGGSYNEQFF. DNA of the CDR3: TGTGCCAGCACCCCAGCGGGAGGCTCCTACAATGAGCAGTTCTTC.

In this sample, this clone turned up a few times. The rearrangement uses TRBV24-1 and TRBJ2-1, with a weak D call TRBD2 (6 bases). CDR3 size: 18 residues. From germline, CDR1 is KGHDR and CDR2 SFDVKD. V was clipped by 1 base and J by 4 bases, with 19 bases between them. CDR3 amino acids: CATSDFDAGTHTYNEQFF. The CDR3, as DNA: TGTGCCACCAGTGATTTCGACGCCGGGACTCATACTTACAATGAGCAGTTCTTC.